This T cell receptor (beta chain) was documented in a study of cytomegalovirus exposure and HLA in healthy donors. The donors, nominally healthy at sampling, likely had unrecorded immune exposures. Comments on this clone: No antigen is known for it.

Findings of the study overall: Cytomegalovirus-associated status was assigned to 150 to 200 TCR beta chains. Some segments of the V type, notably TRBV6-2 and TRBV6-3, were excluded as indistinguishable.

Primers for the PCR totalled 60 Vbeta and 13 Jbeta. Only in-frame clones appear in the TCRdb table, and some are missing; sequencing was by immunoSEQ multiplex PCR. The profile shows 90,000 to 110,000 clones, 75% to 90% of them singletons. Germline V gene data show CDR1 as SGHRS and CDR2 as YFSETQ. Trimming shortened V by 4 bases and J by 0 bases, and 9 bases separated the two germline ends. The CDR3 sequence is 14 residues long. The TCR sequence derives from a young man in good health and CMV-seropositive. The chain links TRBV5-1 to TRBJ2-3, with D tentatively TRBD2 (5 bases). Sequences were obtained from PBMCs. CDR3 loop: CASSHGVSTDTQYF. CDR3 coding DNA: TGCGCCAGCAGCCACGGGGTGAGCACAGATACGCAGTATTTT.